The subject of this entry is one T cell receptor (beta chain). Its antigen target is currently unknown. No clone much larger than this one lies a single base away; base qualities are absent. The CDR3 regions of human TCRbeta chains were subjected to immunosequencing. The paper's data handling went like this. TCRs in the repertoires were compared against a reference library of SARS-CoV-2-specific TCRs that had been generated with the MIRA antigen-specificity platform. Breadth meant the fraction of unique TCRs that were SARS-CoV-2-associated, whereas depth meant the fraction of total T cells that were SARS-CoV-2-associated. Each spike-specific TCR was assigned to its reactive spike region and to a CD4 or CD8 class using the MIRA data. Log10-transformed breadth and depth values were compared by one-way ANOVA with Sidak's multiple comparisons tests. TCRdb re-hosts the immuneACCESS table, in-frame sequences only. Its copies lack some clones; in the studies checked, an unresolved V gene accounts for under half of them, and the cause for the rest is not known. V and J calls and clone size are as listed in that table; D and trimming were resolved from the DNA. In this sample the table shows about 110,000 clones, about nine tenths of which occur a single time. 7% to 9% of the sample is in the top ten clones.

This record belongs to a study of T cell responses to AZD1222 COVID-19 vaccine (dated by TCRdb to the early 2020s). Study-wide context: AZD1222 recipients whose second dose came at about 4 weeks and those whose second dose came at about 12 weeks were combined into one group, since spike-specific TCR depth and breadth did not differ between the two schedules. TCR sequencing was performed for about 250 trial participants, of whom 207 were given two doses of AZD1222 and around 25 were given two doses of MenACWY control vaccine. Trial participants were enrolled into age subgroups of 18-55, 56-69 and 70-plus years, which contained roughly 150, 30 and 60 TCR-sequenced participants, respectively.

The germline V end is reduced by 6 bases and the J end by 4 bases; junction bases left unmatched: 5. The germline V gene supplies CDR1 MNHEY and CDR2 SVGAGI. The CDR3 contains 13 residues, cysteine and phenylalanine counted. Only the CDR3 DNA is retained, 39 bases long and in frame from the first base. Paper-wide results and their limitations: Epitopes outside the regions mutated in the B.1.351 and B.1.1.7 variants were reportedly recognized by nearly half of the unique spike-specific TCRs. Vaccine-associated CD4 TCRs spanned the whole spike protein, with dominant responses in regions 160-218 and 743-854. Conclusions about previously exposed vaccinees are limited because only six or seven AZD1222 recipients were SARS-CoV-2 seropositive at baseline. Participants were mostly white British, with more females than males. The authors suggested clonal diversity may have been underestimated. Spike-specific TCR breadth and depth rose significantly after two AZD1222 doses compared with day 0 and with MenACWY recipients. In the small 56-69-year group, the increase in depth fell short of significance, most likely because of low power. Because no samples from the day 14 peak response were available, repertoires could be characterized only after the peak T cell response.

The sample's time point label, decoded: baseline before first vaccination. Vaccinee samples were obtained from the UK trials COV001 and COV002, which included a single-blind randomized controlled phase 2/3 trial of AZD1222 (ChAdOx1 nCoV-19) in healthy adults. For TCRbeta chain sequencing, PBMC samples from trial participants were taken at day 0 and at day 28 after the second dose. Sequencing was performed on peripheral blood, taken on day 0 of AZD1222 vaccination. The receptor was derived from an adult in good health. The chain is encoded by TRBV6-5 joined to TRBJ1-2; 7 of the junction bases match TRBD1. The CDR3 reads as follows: CASRLGQAYGYTF. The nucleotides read TGTGCCAGCAGGCTCGGACAGGCCTATGGCTACACCTTC.